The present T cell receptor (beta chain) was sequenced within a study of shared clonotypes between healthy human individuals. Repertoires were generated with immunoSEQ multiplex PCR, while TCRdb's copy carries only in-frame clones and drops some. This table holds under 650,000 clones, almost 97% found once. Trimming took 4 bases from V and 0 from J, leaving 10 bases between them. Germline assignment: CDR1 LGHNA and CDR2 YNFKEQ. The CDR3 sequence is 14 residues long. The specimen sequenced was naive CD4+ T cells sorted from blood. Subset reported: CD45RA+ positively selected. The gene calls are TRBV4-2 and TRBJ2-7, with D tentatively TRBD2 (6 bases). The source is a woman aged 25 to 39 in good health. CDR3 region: CASSPPGSSYEQYF. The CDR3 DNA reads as TGTGCCAGCAGCCCCCCCGGGAGCTCCTACGAGCAGTACTTC.